This passage covers 2 T cell receptor beta chains from one sample sequenced in a study of PD-1 blockade in mismatch repair-deficient tumors. Clones were read by immunoSEQ multiplex PCR, and TCRdb kept only the in-frame ones, dropping some. This table holds more than 8,500 clones, 85% to 90% found once. Material: PBMCs, obtained about 48 weeks after starting pembrolizumab. These receptors came from an adult with mismatch repair-deficient cancer.

The rearrangement joins TRBV5-1 to TRBJ2-5, with TRBD1 as a possible D gene (5 bases). V lost 5 bases and J 5 bases, leaving 16 bases between the germline ends. Germline V gene data show CDR1 as SGHRS and CDR2 as YFSETQ. The CDR3 sequence is 14 residues long. The CDR3 reads CASSQGAARETQYF. Written as DNA, the CDR3 is TGCGCCAGCAGTCAAGGGGCAGCCAGGGAGACCCAGTACTTC.

The chain recombines TRBV28 with TRBJ2-1; the D gene is possibly TRBD2 (6 bases). V was clipped by 8 bases and J by 4 bases, with 9 bases between them. The CDR3 covers 12 residues. Germline CDR1 reads MDHEN; CDR2 reads SYDVKM. The CDR3 sequence: CASGGNYNEQFF. CDR3 DNA sequence: TGTGCCAGCGGCGGGAATTACAATGAGCAGTTCTTC.